Given below is one T cell receptor beta chain in context. Its antigen is as yet unknown. The data stem from a study of molecular identifiers for immune sequencing clone quantification. Each CDR3 protein gets one entry after TCRdb re-called the PCR reads with MiXCR. The data show about 320,000 distinct CDR3 sequences, around 21% seen once. Overall study findings and caveats: Single-cell amounts of spiked Jurkat TCR RNA were reportedly detectable among approximately 1 million naive cells.

In germline, CDR1 is SGHDT, CDR2 YYEEEE. V lost 4 bases and J lost 10, with 17 bases in between. The length of the CDR3 is 13 residues. The V and J genes are TRBV5-6 and TRBJ2-5; no definite D call. The sample consisted of naive CD8+ T cells from blood, with Jurkat cell RNA spiked in. Subset indicated: FACS-sorted CD8+CD4-CCR7+CD45RA+ naive T cells. The TCR sequence derives from a human donor in good health. Some libraries in this study had Jurkat cell RNA spiked in. CDR3 sequence reads: CASSPVRGYNQYF. In nucleotides, the CDR3 is TGTGCCAGCAGCCCCGTGCGTGGGTATAACCAGTACTTC.